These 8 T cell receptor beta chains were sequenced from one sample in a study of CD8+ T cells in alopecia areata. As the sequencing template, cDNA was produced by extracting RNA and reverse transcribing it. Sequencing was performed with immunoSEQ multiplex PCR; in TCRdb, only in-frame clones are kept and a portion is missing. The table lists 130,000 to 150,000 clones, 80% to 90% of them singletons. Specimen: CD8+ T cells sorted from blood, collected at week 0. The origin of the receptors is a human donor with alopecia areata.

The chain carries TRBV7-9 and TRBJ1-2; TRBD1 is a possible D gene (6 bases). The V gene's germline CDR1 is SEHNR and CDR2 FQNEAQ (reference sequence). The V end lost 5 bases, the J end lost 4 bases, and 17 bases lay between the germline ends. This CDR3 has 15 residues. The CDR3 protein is CASSGVSGVGYGYTF. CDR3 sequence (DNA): TGTGCCAGCAGCGGCGTTTCAGGGGTTGGCTATGGCTACACCTTC.

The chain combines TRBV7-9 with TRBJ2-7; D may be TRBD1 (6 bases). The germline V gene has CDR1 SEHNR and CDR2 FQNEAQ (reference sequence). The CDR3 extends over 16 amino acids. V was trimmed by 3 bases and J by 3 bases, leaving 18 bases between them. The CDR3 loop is CASSLDSEPPIYEQYF. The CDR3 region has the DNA TGTGCCAGCAGCTTGGACAGCGAACCCCCGATCTACGAGCAGTACTTC.

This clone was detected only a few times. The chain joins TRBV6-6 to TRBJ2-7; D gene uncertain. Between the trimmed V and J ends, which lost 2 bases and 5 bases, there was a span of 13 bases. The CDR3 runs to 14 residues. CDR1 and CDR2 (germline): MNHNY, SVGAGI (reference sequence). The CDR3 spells CASSYGVDRDEQYF. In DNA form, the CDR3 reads TGTGCCAGCAGTTACGGCGTAGACCGGGACGAGCAGTACTTC.

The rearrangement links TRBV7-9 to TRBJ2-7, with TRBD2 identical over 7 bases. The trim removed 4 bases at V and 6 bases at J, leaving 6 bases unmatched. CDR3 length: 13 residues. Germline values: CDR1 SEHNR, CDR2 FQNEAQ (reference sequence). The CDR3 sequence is CASSSGGDAEQYF. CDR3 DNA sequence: TGTGCCAGCAGCTCTGGGGGGGATGCCGAGCAGTACTTC.

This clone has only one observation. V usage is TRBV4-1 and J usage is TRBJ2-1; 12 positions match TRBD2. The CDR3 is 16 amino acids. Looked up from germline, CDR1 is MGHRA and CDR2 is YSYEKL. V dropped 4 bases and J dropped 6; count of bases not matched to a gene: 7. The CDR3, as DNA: TGCGCCAGCAGCCGAGTGGGACTAGCGGGCAGCAATGAGCAGTTCTTC. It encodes CASSRVGLAGSNEQFF.

The CDR3 region is CASGEGRDTGELFF. The DNA for the CDR3 is TGTGCCAGCGGAGAGGGTAGGGACACCGGGGAGCTGTTTTTT. The chain is built from TRBV13 and TRBJ2-2; tentative D call: TRBD2 (5 bases). Trimming left V 8 bases short and J 3 bases short, with 13 bases between. The CDR3 has 14 amino acids. Germline lookup yields CDR1 PRHDT and CDR2 FYEKMQ (reference sequence).

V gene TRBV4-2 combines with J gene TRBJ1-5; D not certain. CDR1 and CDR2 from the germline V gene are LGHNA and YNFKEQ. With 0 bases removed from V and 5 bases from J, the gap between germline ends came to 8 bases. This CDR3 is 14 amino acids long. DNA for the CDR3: TGTGCCAGCAGCCAAGATGGTGGGGATCAGCCCCAGCATTTT. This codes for CASSQDGGDQPQHF.

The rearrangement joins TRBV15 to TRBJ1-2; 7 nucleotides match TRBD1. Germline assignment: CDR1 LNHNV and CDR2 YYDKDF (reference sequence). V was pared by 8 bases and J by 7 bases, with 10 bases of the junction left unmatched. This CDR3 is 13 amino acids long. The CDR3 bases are TGTGCCACCGGACCACAGGGGCTCGGTGGCTACACCTTC. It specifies CATGPQGLGGYTF.